Shown below are 32 T cell receptor beta chains from a single sample sequenced in a study of blood T cells in healthy people across ages. Next came a second PCR, run for about 7 to 12 cycles, which used a sample-barcoded 5' primer along with a J-beta primer mix. Each CDR3 protein gets one entry after TCRdb re-called the 5' RACE reads with MiXCR. The repertoire includes 500,000 to 550,000 distinct CDR3 sequences, about 24% of them detected once, and less than 9% sits in the top ten. The sample was also reused in another study, on T cells of mothers and their children.

Input material: blood. All receptors come from a boy between 5 and 17 years old in good health.

This clonotype was seen a few times. The CDR3 spells CASSFGPTDTQYF. In nucleotides, the CDR3 is TGTGCCAGCAGCTTCGGACCCACAGATACGCAGTATTTT. The chain is built from TRBV7-3 and TRBJ2-3; D unclear. CDR3 size: 13 residues. V was pared by 3 bases and J by 2 bases, with 6 bases between. Germline CDR1 and CDR2: SGHTA and FQGTGA.

This clonotype occurred a few times. Sequence at one end of the junction differs from germline and may be a read error. The chain links TRBV4-3 to TRBJ2-7; possible D gene TRBD2, 5 bases. The CDR3 extends over 16 amino acids. In germline, CDR1 is LGHNA, CDR2 YSLEER. The CDR3 spells CASSQDLGSVTGEQCF. CDR3 coding DNA: TGCGCCAGCAGCCAAGATCTGGGGAGCGTCACGGGTGAGCAGTGCTTC.

The V and J genes are TRBV2 and TRBJ2-1; 11 bases match TRBD1. Germline values: CDR1 SNHLY, CDR2 FYNNEI. The CDR3 runs 14 residues. With 6 bases clipped from V and 3 bases from J, the junction kept 1 base outside the gene matches. The CDR3 DNA sequence: TGTGCCAGCAGGGGGACAGGGGGCTACAATGAGCAGTTCTTC. Translation: CASRGTGGYNEQFF.

This clonotype appeared a few times. This chain links TRBV3-1 with TRBJ2-5; D remains unclear. The CDR3 is made up of 15 amino acids. The germline V gene has CDR1 LGHDT and CDR2 YNNKEL (reference sequence). V gave up 0 bases and J gave up 5 bases, with 13 bases separating them. CDR3: CASSQDSRSPETQYF. As DNA, the CDR3 is TGTGCCAGCAGCCAAGATTCTAGAAGCCCTGAGACCCAGTACTTC.

V usage is TRBV19 and J usage is TRBJ2-7; TRBD1 or TRBD2 may be the D gene (5 bases each). Germline assignment: CDR1 LNHDA and CDR2 SQIVND (reference sequence). Trimming shortened V by 5 bases and J by 2 bases, and 13 bases separated the two germline ends. CDR3 length equals 14 residues. Written as DNA, the CDR3 is TGTGCCAGTAGTCAAGGGACGGAGCCCTACGAGCAGTACTTC. Protein product: CASSQGTEPYEQYF.

This clonotype was found many times. The chain carries TRBV29-1 and TRBJ1-2; a weak D match, TRBD1 (6 bases). Germline CDR1 SQVTM, CDR2 ANQGSEA. CDR3 size: 11 residues. The V gene lost 3 bases and the J gene lost 8 bases, with 10 bases spanning the gap. CDR3 amino acids: CSVDRGYGYTF. DNA of the CDR3: TGCAGCGTTGACAGGGGTTACGGCTACACCTTC.

Many counts were recorded for this clonotype. The CDR3 loop is CASSAGPILAKNIQYF. For the CDR3, the DNA is TGTGCCAGCAGTGCGGGGCCTATACTAGCCAAAAACATTCAGTACTTC. This sequence joins TRBV25-1 and TRBJ2-4, with D perhaps assigned TRBD1 or TRBD2 (5 bases each). This CDR3 region has 16 residues. The germline gives CDR1 MGHDK, CDR2 SYGVNS. Trimming took off 4 bases at V and 0 bases at J, with 13 bases between the two ends.

A word on this clonotype: A read error may produce the germline difference seen at one junction end. The J gene is TRBJ1-1, the V gene TRBV27; 9 nucleotides line up with TRBD1. The CDR3 totals 16 residues. Germline CDR1 MNHEY, CDR2 SMNVEV (reference sequence). The chain's CDR3 is CASSLRGTGMNAEAFF. The CDR3 nucleotides are TGTGCCAGCAGTTTAAGGGGGACAGGGATGAACGCTGAAGCTTTCTTT.

To note about this clonotype: Since no conserved phenylalanine or tryptophan closes the CDR3, a read error is the likely cause. V gene TRBV20-1 combines with J gene TRBJ2-3, with 9 positions matching TRBD2. From germline, CDR1 is DFQATT and CDR2 SNEGSKA (reference sequence). J lost 1 base, V lost 0 bases, and 5 bases had no gene match. The CDR3 contains 16 residues. DNA of the CDR3: TGCAGTGCTAGAGAGGAAGCGGGGGGCCGCACAGATACGCAGTATTCT. This gives the protein CSAREEAGGRTDTQYS.

A note on this clonotype: Mismatch with germline at one junction end may stem from a read error. This chain uses TRBV27 with TRBJ2-5; 7 bases match TRBD2. Germline CDR1 MNHEY, CDR2 SMNVEV (reference sequence). This CDR3 is built from 17 residues. CDR3 in DNA: TGTGCCAGCAGCTCCTTTAGCGGGCCCCCGCGGGAAGAGACCCAGAACTTC. Protein: CASSSFSGPPREETQNF.

This clonotype was seen a handful of times. This chain links TRBV7-8 with TRBJ2-5; a weak D match, TRBD1 (5 bases). The J call may not be correct, given that the DNA end is closer to TRBJ2-1. The CDR3 consists of 18 residues. Germline CDR1 and CDR2: SGHVS and FQNEAQ. The CDR3 protein is CASSHTRVKSQDYNEQFF. DNA of the CDR3: TGTGCCAGCAGTCATACCAGGGTTAAGTCACAAGACTACAATGAGCAGTTCTTC.

This clonotype was found a few times. The chain carries TRBV12-3 or TRBV12-4 and TRBJ2-5; either TRBD1 or TRBD2 may fit D (6 bases each). With 6 bases removed from V and 11 bases from J, the gap between germline ends came to 25 bases. This CDR3 spans 15 amino acids. As DNA, the CDR3 is TGTGCCAGCAGCCCAGGGGACTCAGGGGCCCTAGGGCAGTACTTC. As protein: CASSPGDSGALGQYF.

This chain uses TRBV4-3 with TRBJ2-7; 7 bases map to TRBD1. The CDR3 has 15 amino acids. With 4 bases clipped from V and 2 bases from J, the junction kept 8 bases outside the gene matches. Germline V gene lookup returns CDR1 LGHNA and CDR2 YSLEER. CDR3 bases: TGCGCCAGCAGCCGCGAACAGGGACAGCCCTACGAGCAGTACTTC. Translating gives CASSREQGQPYEQYF.

This clonotype was found a few times. The chain uses TRBV21-1 and TRBJ2-5. TRBV21-1 is termed a pseudogene. The CDR3 consists of 16 residues. CDR3 residues: CASSLLLTHLGETQYF. The DNA of the CDR3 is TGTGCCAGCAGCCTGCTTCTGACTCATCTGGGAGAGACCCAGTACTTC.

This clonotype has only a few counts. This rearrangement joins TRBV11-2 to TRBJ2-5, with D unclear. The CDR3 runs 15 residues. V was cut by 2 bases and J by 4 bases, with 14 bases left in between. Germline V CDR1 and CDR2: SGHAT, FQNNGV. CDR3 nucleotides: TGTGCCAGCAGCTTAAGACGGACCGGCTCAGAGACCCAGTACTTC. Amino acid sequence: CASSLRRTGSETQYF.

V gene TRBV5-1 combines with J gene TRBJ2-1; D is unclear. Trimming took 3 bases from V and 4 from J, leaving 17 bases between them. This CDR3 is built from 16 residues. CDR1 is SGHRS and CDR2 is YFSETQ in the germline V gene. CDR3 bases: TGCGCCAGCAGCTGGGATACAGAGTTTGGGTACAATGAGCAGTTCTTC. Translating gives CASSWDTEFGYNEQFF.

Only a few counts were recorded for this clonotype. V gene TRBV15 combines with J gene TRBJ1-4; D is perhaps TRBD1 (5 bases). V was cut by 1 base and J by 1 base, with 16 bases left in between. CDR1 and CDR2 (germline): LNHNV, YYDKDF (reference sequence). The CDR3 extends over 18 amino acids. The chain's CDR3 is CATSRAPGTALTNEKLFF. In DNA, the CDR3 is TGTGCCACCAGCAGAGCGCCCGGGACGGCCTTAACTAATGAAAAACTGTTTTTT.

Comments on this clonotype: A junction end diverges from the germline sequence, so it may reflect a read error. The rearrangement links TRBV7-7 to TRBJ2-3; 10 bases line up with TRBD2. Germline CDR1 is SSHAT and CDR2 is FNYEAQ (reference sequence). CDR3 length equals 15 residues. CDR3 amino acids: CASSQGLASTDTQYF. CDR3 DNA: TGTGCTAGCAGCCAGGGACTAGCGAGCACAGATACGCAGTATTTT.

The chain joins TRBV5-5 to TRBJ2-1, with 9 bases that match TRBD2. There are 19 residues in the CDR3. Trimming took 4 bases from V and 2 from J; bases not matched to a gene: 16. Germline V gene sequence: CDR1 SGHKS, CDR2 YYEKEE (reference sequence). The CDR3 bases are TGTGCCAGCAGCGTGGGGCTAGCGGGGCCAGTAACGACCTACAATGAGCAGTTCTTC. This codes for CASSVGLAGPVTTYNEQFF.

This clonotype was recorded once. This chain uses TRBV12-3 or TRBV12-4 with TRBJ1-1; D remains unclear. With 3 bases removed from V and 2 bases from J, the gap between germline ends came to 13 bases. This CDR3 comprises 15 residues. The CDR3 nucleotides are TGTGCCAGCAGTTTTTCTCTCGGCAGAAACACTGAAGCTTTCTTT. It is translated as CASSFSLGRNTEAFF.

This clonotype has more than one count but fewer than ten. This sequence joins TRBV7-9 and TRBJ2-3; TRBD2 aligns across 13 bases. The germline V gene has CDR1 SEHNR and CDR2 FQNEAQ (reference sequence). The CDR3 consists of 15 residues. Trimming removed 6 bases from V and 3 bases from J; junction bases left unmatched: 3. The CDR3, as DNA: TGTGCCAGCAGAGTGGGACTAGCGGGAACAGATACGCAGTATTTT. Translation gives CASRVGLAGTDTQYF.

This clonotype has just a few counts. The gene calls are TRBV28 and TRBJ2-1; 9 bases are a match to TRBD2. With 3 bases clipped from V and 7 bases from J, the junction kept 10 bases outside the gene matches. Germline V gene lookup returns CDR1 MDHEN and CDR2 SYDVKM. The CDR3 runs to 16 residues. This CDR3 is CASSFLGRGGRNEQFF. The DNA of the CDR3 is TGTGCCAGCAGTTTTTTAGGGCGGGGGGGGCGGAATGAGCAGTTCTTC.

This chain connects TRBV6-5 to TRBJ2-3, with a tentative D call TRBD1 (5 bases). CDR3 length: 14 amino acids. V was pared by 3 bases and J by 4 bases, with 11 bases between. The V gene's germline CDR1 is MNHEY and CDR2 SVGAGI. CDR3 DNA sequence: TGTGCCAGCAGTTATTCCAGGGCGGCAGATACGCAGTATTTT. Its translation is CASSYSRAADTQYF.

The V and J genes are TRBV7-6 and TRBJ2-5, with D perhaps TRBD2 (6 bases). CDR1 is SGHVS and CDR2 is FNYEAQ in the germline V gene. The CDR3 is 14 residues long. Trimming shortened V by 5 bases and J by 4 bases, and 14 bases separated the two germline ends. CDR3 loop: CASSTQAGLETQYF. The CDR3 bases are TGTGCCAGCAGCACACAGGCGGGGTTAGAGACCCAGTACTTC.

In this sample, this clonotype turned up a few times. The rearrangement joins TRBV7-9 to TRBJ2-5; no clear D gene. V dropped 1 base and J dropped 4 bases, with 13 bases sitting between them. The length of the CDR3 is 15 residues. Germline V CDR1 and CDR2: SEHNR, FQNEAQ (reference sequence). CDR3 nucleotide sequence: TGTGCCAGCAGCTTAGACCACCTCGTCATAGAGACCCAGTACTTC. Its protein product is CASSLDHLVIETQYF.

This clonotype came up a few times. Its ends do not fully match the called genes, so a read error is possible. The chain has TRBV30 and TRBJ2-5, with D unclear. The CDR3 spans 11 residues. Germline V CDR1 and CDR2: GTSNPN, SVGIG (reference sequence). The CDR3 reads CAWGVGETQYF. The CDR3 coding sequence is TGTGCCTGGGGGGTTGGAGAGACCCAGTACTTT.

This clonotype occurred a few times. The J gene is TRBJ2-7, the V gene TRBV28, with a tentative D call TRBD2 (6 bases). V was cut by 11 bases and J by 2 bases, with 16 bases left in between. The germline CDR1 and CDR2 sequences are MDHEN and SYDVKM. This CDR3 spans 13 amino acids. The CDR3 region is CACCLGGTYEQYF. The DNA of the CDR3 is TGTGCCTGCTGTCTGGGCGGGACCTACGAGCAGTACTTC. Filled out from reference TRBV28 and TRBJ2-7, the complete variable domain reads DVKVTQSSRYLVKRTGEKVFLECVQDMDHENMFWYRQDPGLGLRLIYFSYDVKMKEKGDIPEGYSVSREKKERFSLILESASTNQTSMYLCACCLGGTYEQYFGPGTRLTVT.

This clonotype was detected a few times. The chain combines TRBV6-2 or TRBV6-3 with TRBJ2-3; 9 nucleotides agree with TRBD2. CDR3 size: 22 residues. Germline CDR1 reads MNHEY; CDR2 reads SVGEGT. V dropped 2 bases and J dropped 0; count of bases not matched to a gene: 21. CDR3 in DNA: TGTGCCAGCAGTTACCCCTCAGGTTCGGGTAGCGGGAGCAGATCTAGCACAGATACGCAGTATTTT. It codes for CASSYPSGSGSGSRSSTDTQYF.

The rearrangement links TRBV10-3 to TRBJ2-7; 7 nucleotides align to TRBD1. Germline V lookup: CDR1 ENHRY, CDR2 SYGVKD. The CDR3 is 12 amino acids. V lost 10 bases, J lost 2 bases, and 5 bases stayed unmatched. As DNA, the CDR3 is TGTGCCACGACAGGGAACGCCTACGAGCAGTACTTC. This encodes CATTGNAYEQYF.

Ten or more counts support this clonotype. The chain is built from TRBV12-3 or TRBV12-4 and TRBJ1-4; D gene uncertain. The CDR3 totals 13 residues. V was trimmed by 2 bases and J by 7 bases, leaving 8 bases between them. CDR3 protein: CASSLREGEKLFF. The CDR3 DNA follows: TGTGCCAGCAGTTTAAGGGAGGGTGAAAAACTGTTTTTT.

This clonotype has more than one count but fewer than ten. The chain couples TRBV5-1 to TRBJ2-7; TRBD2 agrees at 10 bases. The DNA end is a closer match to TRBJ2-5, so the J assignment may be wrong. CDR3 length: 16 residues. Germline values: CDR1 SGHRS, CDR2 YFSETQ. CDR3 in amino acids: CASSLAPSGRVETQYF. CDR3 nucleotides: TGCGCCAGCAGCTTGGCCCCTAGCGGGAGAGTGGAGACCCAGTACTTC.

The rearrangement joins TRBV13 to TRBJ2-2, with D maybe TRBD1 (6 bases). CDR1 PRHDT and CDR2 FYEKMQ come from the germline V gene (reference sequence). The CDR3 is 15 residues long. Trimming removed 3 bases from V and 4 bases from J, with 12 bases in between. This CDR3 reads CASSFGGVGTGELFF. Written as DNA, the CDR3 is TGTGCCAGCAGCTTTGGGGGCGTCGGCACCGGGGAGCTGTTTTTT.